The clone carrying this T cell receptor (beta chain) was counted at least ten times. TCRdb reanalysed the 5' RACE reads using MiXCR and keeps one entry per CDR3 protein. The sample lists 300,000 or so distinct CDR3 sequences; about a sixth were seen once. This specimen belongs to a study of T-cell memory formation after mild COVID-19. Germline-derived CDR1 and CDR2 are MDHEN and SYDVKM. The CDR3 sequence is 15 residues long. V lost 3 bases and J lost 4, with 13 bases in between. Sequencing used PBMCs or a T cell subset sorted from them (not recorded which). The source is a young man who had mild COVID-19 (a few samples of this study predate the infection). Cell type and time point are not known. The V gene is TRBV28, the J gene TRBJ2-4, with D tentatively TRBD1 (6 bases). As DNA, the CDR3 is TGTGCCAGCAGTTTTGAACAGGGAGTGAAAAACATTCAGTACTTC. It is translated as CASSFEQGVKNIQYF.